The next 3 T cell receptor beta chains were all read from a single sample in a study of T cells after yellow fever vaccination. TCRdb independently ran MiXCR on the 5' RACE reads; one entry per CDR3 protein. Of 65,000 to 90,000 distinct CDR3 sequences in the sample, about 14% were seen once. Sequencing was performed on CD8+ T cells not binding an NS4B(214-222) dextramer, sorted from PBMCs, taken about 21 days after the first yellow fever vaccination. The receptors stem from a man aged 18 to 29 who received the YFV17D yellow fever vaccine.

The V call is TRBV11-2, the J call TRBJ2-5; no clear D. The V gene's germline CDR1 is SGHAT and CDR2 FQNNGV. This CDR3 is 16 amino acids long. Trimming pared 5 bases from V and 1 base from J, leaving 17 bases between. CDR3 bases: TGTGCCAGCAGCCACTATAGGAGCAATCCCCAAGAGACCCAGTACTTC. Translating gives CASSHYRSNPQETQYF.

This clonotype came up a few times. This rearrangement joins TRBV5-6 to TRBJ2-1; D is unresolved. The CDR3 sequence is 11 residues long. V was shortened by 1 base and J by 8 bases, with 4 bases between the two germline ends. Germline CDR1 reads SGHDT; CDR2 reads YYEEEE. CDR3 DNA sequence: TGTGCCAGCAGCTTGACGCATGAGCAGTTCTTC. Translating it yields CASSLTHEQFF.

The rearrangement uses TRBV6-1 and TRBJ2-7, with TRBD1 identical over 10 bases. This CDR3 has 13 amino acids. Germline values: CDR1 MNHNS, CDR2 SASEGT. The trim removed 5 bases at V and 6 bases at J, leaving 4 bases unmatched. CDR3 in amino acids: CASSPGQGFEQYV. The DNA of the CDR3 is TGTGCCAGCAGTCCGGGACAGGGGTTCGAGCAGTACGTC.